This T cell receptor beta chain was sequenced in a study of OX40 agonist ivuxolimab in advanced cancers. Overall study context: Subjects had a mean age of roughly 57 years, with a range of about 23 to 79; just over 80% were male.

Produced via immunoSEQ multiplex PCR; TCRdb's table is partial and in-frame only. The sample lists roughly 60,000 clones; 84% were seen once. Trimming pared 1 base from V and 4 bases from J, leaving 12 bases between. This CDR3 comprises 15 residues. CDR1 SGDLS and CDR2 YYNGEE come from the germline V gene. The receptor comes from an adult with an advanced solid tumor such as melanoma, head and neck, liver or kidney cancer. This specimen was CD4+ or CD8+ T cells sorted from blood, taken in a trial of the OX40 agonist ivuxolimab. J is TRBJ1-3 and V is TRBV9; a possible D gene is TRBD1 (5 bases). The CDR3 region has the DNA TGTGCCAGCAGCGTACAGGGCGGGTACGGAAACACCATATATTTT. The encoded protein is CASSVQGGYGNTIYF.